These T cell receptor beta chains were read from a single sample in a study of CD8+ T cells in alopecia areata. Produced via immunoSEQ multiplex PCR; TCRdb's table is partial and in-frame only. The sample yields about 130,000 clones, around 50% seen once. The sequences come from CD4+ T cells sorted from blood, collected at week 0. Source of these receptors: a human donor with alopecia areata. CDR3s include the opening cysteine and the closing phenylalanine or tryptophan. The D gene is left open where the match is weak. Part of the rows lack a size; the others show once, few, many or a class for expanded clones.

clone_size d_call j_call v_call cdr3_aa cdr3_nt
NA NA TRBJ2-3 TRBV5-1 CASSLDFRARTDTQYF TGCGCCAGCAGCTTGGACTTTCGGGCGAGAACAGATACGCAGTATTTT
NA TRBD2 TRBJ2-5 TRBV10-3 CASKLAGGQETQYF TGTGCCAGCAAACTAGCGGGGGGCCAAGAGACCCAGTACTTC
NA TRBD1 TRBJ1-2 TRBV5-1 CASSPDRGARDGYTF TGCGCCAGCAGCCCCGACAGGGGGGCCCGAGATGGCTACACCTTC
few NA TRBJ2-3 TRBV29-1 CSVARDHTDTQYF TGCAGCGTTGCCAGAGATCACACAGATACGCAGTATTTT
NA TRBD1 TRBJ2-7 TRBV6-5 CASSWANRGYEYF TGTGCCAGCAGCTGGGCGAACAGGGGATATGAGTACTTC
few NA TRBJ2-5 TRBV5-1 CASSLEPQETQYF TGCGCCAGCAGCTTGGAACCCCAAGAGACCCAGTACTTC
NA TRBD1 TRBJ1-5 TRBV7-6 CAVDRAPLESNQPQHF TGTGCCGTCGACAGGGCCCCCTTGGAGAGCAATCAGCCCCAGCATTTT
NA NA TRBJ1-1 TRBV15 CATSFPGSMNTEAFF TGTGCCACCAGCTTTCCGGGGTCCATGAACACTGAAGCTTTCTTT
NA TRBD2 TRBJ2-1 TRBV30 CAWSRTSGMEQFF TGTGCCTGGAGTCGGACTAGCGGGATGGAGCAGTTCTTC
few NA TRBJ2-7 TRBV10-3 CAISESAYEQYF TGTGCCATCAGTGAATCTGCCTACGAGCAGTACTTC
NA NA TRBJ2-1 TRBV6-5 CASSQQPTTYNEQFF TGTGCCAGCAGCCAACAGCCTACAACCTACAATGAGCAGTTCTTC
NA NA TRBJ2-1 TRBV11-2 CASSLMTYGDEQFF TGTGCCAGCAGCTTAATGACCTACGGCGATGAGCAGTTCTTC
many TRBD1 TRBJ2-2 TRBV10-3 CAISVDRADTGELFF TGTGCCATCAGTGTTGACAGGGCGGACACCGGGGAGCTGTTTTTT
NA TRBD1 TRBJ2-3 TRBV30 CARTTGTGFTDTQYF TGTGCCAGAACCACCGGGACAGGGTTCACAGATACGCAGTATTTT
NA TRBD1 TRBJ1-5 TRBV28 CASSSGGGGQPQHF TGTGCCAGCAGTTCAGGGGGCGGGGGTCAGCCCCAGCATTTT
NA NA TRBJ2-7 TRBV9 CASSPQTSSYEQYF TGTGCCAGCAGCCCTCAGACAAGCTCCTACGAGCAGTACTTC
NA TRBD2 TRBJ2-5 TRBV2 CASSATSVRETQYF TGTGCCAGCAGCGCGACTAGCGTTAGAGAGACCCAGTACTTC
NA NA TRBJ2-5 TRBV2 CASSPPGETQYF TGTGCCAGCAGTCCCCCAGGAGAGACCCAGTACTTC
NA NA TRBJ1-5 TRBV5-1 CASSLGLRGAGDQPQHF TGCGCCAGCAGCTTGGGGCTAAGAGGCGCCGGGGATCAGCCCCAGCATTTT
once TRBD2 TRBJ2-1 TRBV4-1 CASSQDKLGASGRNEQFF TGCGCCAGCAGCCAAGATAAATTAGGGGCTAGCGGGAGGAATGAGCAGTTCTTC
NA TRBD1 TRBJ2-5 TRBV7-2 CASSLVGQGEETQYF TGTGCCAGCAGCTTAGTGGGACAGGGTGAAGAGACCCAGTACTTC
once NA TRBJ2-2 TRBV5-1 CASSLAEGRNTGELFF TGCGCCAGCAGCTTGGCCGAGGGAAGGAACACCGGGGAGCTGTTTTTT
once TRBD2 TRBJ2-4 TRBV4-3 CASSQGRGRGTKNIQYF TGCGCCAGCAGCCAAGGGCGCGGGAGGGGTACCAAAAACATTCAGTACTTC
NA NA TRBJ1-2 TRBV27 CASAGASRDYGYTF TGTGCCAGCGCAGGGGCCTCTCGGGACTATGGCTACACCTTC
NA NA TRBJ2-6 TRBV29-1 CSVEGRVGGPGANVLTF TGCAGCGTTGAAGGGCGAGTAGGGGGTCCCGGGGCCAACGTCCTGACTTTC
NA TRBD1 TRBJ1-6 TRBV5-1 CASRGQGASPLHF TGCGCCAGCCGGGGACAGGGGGCTTCACCCCTCCACTTT
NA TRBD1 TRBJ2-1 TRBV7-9 CASSTGQPWDEQFF TGTGCCAGCAGCACGGGACAGCCGTGGGATGAGCAGTTCTTC
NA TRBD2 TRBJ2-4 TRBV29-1 CRISGVVFAKNIQYF TGCAGGATTAGCGGGGTCGTCTTTGCCAAAAACATTCAGTACTTC
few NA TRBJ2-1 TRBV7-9 CASSPGPLRTKRPIIF TGTGCCAGCAGCCCAGGACCGCTCAGAACCAAGAGACCCATCATCTTC
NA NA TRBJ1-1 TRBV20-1 CSAKAASGAFF TGCAGTGCTAAGGCCGCGAGCGGGGCTTTCTTT
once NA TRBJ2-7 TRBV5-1 CASSLTGTTLGYEQYF TGCGCCAGCAGCTTGACCGGGACAACGTTGGGCTACGAGCAGTACTTC
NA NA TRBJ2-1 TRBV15 CATSRDNDNEQFF TGTGCCACCAGCAGAGATAACGACAATGAGCAGTTCTTC
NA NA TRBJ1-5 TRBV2 CASSATETNQPQHF TGTGCCAGCAGCGCTACAGAAACCAATCAGCCCCAGCATTTT
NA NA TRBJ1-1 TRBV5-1 CASSLVGTSGRGTEAFF TGCGCCAGCAGCTTGGTAGGGACTAGCGGGAGAGGGACTGAAGCTTTCTTT
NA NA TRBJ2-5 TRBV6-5 CASSQAVGRETQYF TGTGCCAGCAGCCAGGCCGTGGGGCGAGAGACCCAGTACTTC
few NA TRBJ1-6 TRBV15 CATASQGRDSPLHF TGTGCCACCGCCTCGCAGGGGCGGGATTCACCCCTCCACTTT
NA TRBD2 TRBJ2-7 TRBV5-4 CASSPSPWTSGSYEQYF TGTGCCAGCAGCCCGTCCCCCTGGACTAGCGGGAGCTACGAGCAGTACTTC
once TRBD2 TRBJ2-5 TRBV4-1 CASSTSGGAVETQYF TGCGCCAGCAGCACTAGCGGGGGGGCCGTGGAGACCCAGTACTTC
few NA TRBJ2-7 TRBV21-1 CASSKTGTGGLEQYF TGTGCCAGCAGCAAAACCGGGACAGGGGGCCTCGAGCAGTACTTC
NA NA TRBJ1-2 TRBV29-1 CSVEQGYGYTF TGCAGCGTTGAACAGGGGTATGGCTACACCTTC
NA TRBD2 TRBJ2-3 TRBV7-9 CASSSPPGLAPYTDTQYF TGTGCCAGCAGCTCACCACCGGGACTAGCGCCTTACACAGATACGCAGTATTTT
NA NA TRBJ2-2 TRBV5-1 CASSLQGPNTGELFF TGCGCCAGCAGCTTGCAGGGCCCTAACACCGGGGAGCTGTTTTTT